The 27 T cell receptor beta chains given below trace back to one sample, sequenced in a study of PD-1 blockade in classical Hodgkin lymphoma. The method was immunoSEQ multiplex PCR; TCRdb's version includes in-frame clones alone and lacks a portion of them. This table has more than 30,000 clones, roughly four fifths appearing once. Every patient relapsed after autologous stem cell transplantation, and brentuximab vedotin exposure varied. The sequenced sample was peripheral blood mononuclear cells (PBMCs), obtained at baseline. The receptors were sampled from a human donor with classical Hodgkin lymphoma.

The chain uses TRBV7-9 and TRBJ2-2; D is possibly TRBD1 (5 bases). The germline gives CDR1 SEHNR, CDR2 FQNEAQ (reference sequence). V was trimmed by 4 bases and J by 1 base, leaving 7 bases between them. The CDR3 contains 14 residues. CDR3 amino acids: CASSSTGNTGELFF. The CDR3 DNA sequence: TGTGCCAGCAGCTCAACAGGGAACACCGGGGAGCTGTTTTTT.

Only a few counts were recorded for this clone. This rearrangement joins TRBV27 to TRBJ1-2; D remains unclear. This CDR3 is 15 amino acids long. CDR1 MNHEY and CDR2 SMNVEV come from the germline V gene (reference sequence). V gave up 6 bases and J gave up 2 bases, with 16 bases separating them. CDR3 protein: CASSSRVGGNYGYTF. The CDR3, as DNA: TGTGCCAGCAGCTCGCGGGTAGGAGGAAACTATGGCTACACCTTC.

This chain links TRBV6-1 with TRBJ1-1; 8 bases line up with TRBD1. The CDR3 contains 14 residues. With 7 bases clipped from V and 3 bases from J, the junction kept 7 bases outside the gene matches. The germline CDR1 and CDR2 sequences are MNHNS and SASEGT. This CDR3 is CASKTGEDHTEAFF. CDR3 coding DNA: TGTGCCAGCAAGACAGGGGAAGACCACACTGAAGCTTTCTTT.

A few counts support this clone. This chain links TRBV5-1 with TRBJ1-2; D unresolved. The CDR3 has 14 residues. Trimming pared 0 bases from V and 4 bases from J, leaving 10 bases between. The V gene's germline CDR1 is SGHRS and CDR2 YFSETQ. In DNA form, the CDR3 reads TGCGCCAGCAGCTTGGAAGACGGAATCTATGGCTACACCTTC. This codes for CASSLEDGIYGYTF.

The V and J genes are TRBV12-5 and TRBJ2-1, with D unclear. Germline V gene data show CDR1 as LGHNT and CDR2 as FRNRAP. Trimming cost V 7 bases and J 0 bases, with 7 bases left between them. There are 13 residues in the CDR3. In nucleotides, the CDR3 is TGTGCTAGTGTTTCAAGCTCCTACAATGAGCAGTTCTTC. It specifies CASVSSSYNEQFF.

This sequence joins TRBV30 and TRBJ2-1, with D perhaps matching TRBD1 (5 bases). The V end lost 1 base, the J end lost 4 bases, and 5 bases lay between the germline ends. The CDR3 covers 12 residues. CDR1 is GTSNPN, CDR2 SVGIG, per germline (reference sequence). CDR3 DNA sequence: TGTGCCTGGAGTGGACAGTACAATGAGCAGTTCTTC. Translated: CAWSGQYNEQFF.

CDR3 in DNA: TGTGCCAGCTCACCCTCGGCGATTCCCTACGAGCAGTACTTC. Translating gives CASSPSAIPYEQYF. This chain uses TRBV18 with TRBJ2-7; no firm D call. V lost 3 bases and J lost 2, with 11 bases in between. The germline gives CDR1 KGHSH, CDR2 LQKENI. There are 14 residues in the CDR3. Based on the CDR3 plus reference TRBV18 and TRBJ2-7, the full variable domain is NAGVMQNPRHLVRRRGQEARLRCSPMKGHSHVYWYRQLPEEGLKFMVYLQKENIIDESGMPKERFSAEFPKEGPSILRIQQVVRGDSAAYFCASSPSAIPYEQYFGPGTRLTVT.

This sequence joins TRBV4-2 and TRBJ1-1, with D uncertain. The CDR3 totals 15 residues. The germline gives CDR1 LGHNA, CDR2 YNFKEQ. Between the trimmed V and J ends, which lost 1 base and 6 bases, there was a span of 15 bases. The CDR3 sequence is CASSQAPVDYSEAFF. CDR3 bases: TGTGCCAGCAGCCAAGCCCCAGTCGACTACTCTGAAGCTTTCTTT.

V and J are TRBV6-6 and TRBJ2-2, with D possibly called TRBD1 or TRBD2 (7 bases each). The V end lost 8 bases, the J end lost 5 bases, and 15 bases lay between the germline ends. This CDR3 comprises 14 residues. The V gene's germline CDR1 is MNHNY and CDR2 SVGAGI (reference sequence). The DNA for the CDR3 is TGTGCCAGCGATACCAGGGGGGGGACCGGGGAGCTGTTTTTT. This translates into CASDTRGGTGELFF.

V is TRBV5-5 and J is TRBJ1-2; weak D call: TRBD1 (5 bases). Trimming removed 4 bases from V and 3 bases from J, with 13 bases in between. Germline CDR1 is SGHKS and CDR2 is YYEKEE (reference sequence). The CDR3 runs to 14 residues. DNA for the CDR3: TGTGCCAGCAGCCCAGGGACGACGGACTATGGCTACACCTTC. As protein: CASSPGTTDYGYTF.

The CDR3 spells CAWSLLGNQPQHF. The CDR3 DNA reads as TGTGCCTGGAGTCTACTCGGCAATCAGCCCCAGCATTTT. V is TRBV30 and J is TRBJ1-5; no definite D call. Germline CDR1 is GTSNPN and CDR2 is SVGIG (reference sequence). The V gene lost 2 bases and the J gene lost 2 bases, with 7 bases spanning the gap. The CDR3 has 13 amino acids.

The J gene is TRBJ2-1, the V gene TRBV11-2, with 9 bases aligning to TRBD1. Germline CDR1 is SGHAT and CDR2 is FQNNGV. Trimming at V came to 4 bases and at J to 6 bases, leaving 1 base not matched to a gene. The CDR3 runs to 13 residues. In DNA, the CDR3 is TGTGCCAGCAGCTCGACAGGGGGCAATGAGCAGTTCTTC. Amino acid sequence: CASSSTGGNEQFF.

This clone occurred once. The chain uses TRBV4-1 and TRBJ1-1, with D perhaps matching TRBD1 (6 bases). The CDR3 runs to 16 residues. The V gene lost 0 bases and the J gene lost 4 bases, with 15 bases spanning the gap. The germline V gene has CDR1 MGHRA and CDR2 YSYEKL. This chain's CDR3 is CASSQEWGARITEAFF. The CDR3 coding sequence is TGCGCCAGCAGCCAAGAGTGGGGGGCGCGAATCACTGAAGCTTTCTTT.

This sequence joins TRBV27 and TRBJ2-3; no definite D call. V was shortened by 6 bases and J by 0 bases, with 10 bases between the two germline ends. There are 14 residues in the CDR3. Per the germline V gene, CDR1 is MNHEY and CDR2 is SMNVEV (reference sequence). CDR3 in DNA: TGTGCCAGCAGACCCACCCTCAGCACAGATACGCAGTATTTT. Protein product: CASRPTLSTDTQYF.

For the CDR3, the DNA is TGTGCCAGCAGCTTGAAGACCCGCAGAGAGTCACCCCTCCACTTT. This codes for CASSLKTRRESPLHF. The J gene is TRBJ1-6, the V gene TRBV5-6; D is undetermined. The CDR3 covers 15 residues. Germline V lookup: CDR1 SGHDT, CDR2 YYEEEE. V was shortened by 1 base and J by 10 bases, with 15 bases between the two germline ends.

This chain joins TRBV10-3 and TRBJ2-3, with D possibly being TRBD1 or TRBD2 (5 bases each). This CDR3 has 15 residues. Germline assignment: CDR1 ENHRY and CDR2 SYGVKD. Trimming removed 6 bases at V and 6 bases at J, with 19 bases between. The CDR3 DNA sequence: TGTGCCATCAGCAAGGGCGGCCGGGACGTGGATACGCAGTATTTT. Residues: CAISKGGRDVDTQYF.

For this clone: Other DNA sequences of this sample code for an identical CDR3. This chain joins TRBV7-3 and TRBJ1-2; D might be TRBD1 (5 bases). V was cut by 2 bases and J by 5 bases, with 15 bases left in between. Per germline, CDR1 SGHTA and CDR2 FQGTGA. The length of the CDR3 is 15 residues. Here the CDR3 DNA reads TGTGCCAGCAGCTTAGGCGGGAGGGACGGTTATGGCTACACCTTC. Protein product: CASSLGGRDGYGYTF.

CDR3 loop: CASIGSTYEQYF. The DNA of the CDR3 is TGTGCCAGTATCGGGTCGACCTACGAGCAGTACTTC. The chain employs TRBV28 and TRBJ2-7; D is undetermined. CDR1 and CDR2 from the germline V gene are MDHEN and SYDVKM. V gave up 9 bases and J gave up 2 bases, with 11 bases separating them. This CDR3 is built from 12 residues. Full variable domain (missing parts from reference TRBV28 and TRBJ2-7): DVKVTQSSRYLVKRTGEKVFLECVQDMDHENMFWYRQDPGLGLRLIYFSYDVKMKEKGDIPEGYSVSREKKERFSLILESASTNQTSMYLCASIGSTYEQYFGPGTRLTVT.

The chain joins TRBV2 to TRBJ2-5, with a possible D match to TRBD2 (7 bases). Germline V gene data show CDR1 as SNHLY and CDR2 as FYNNEI. The CDR3 runs 16 residues. V was shortened by 4 bases and J by 2 bases, with 17 bases between the two germline ends. The CDR3, as DNA: TGTGCCAGCAGTGTTGAGGGGGGGCCTTTGCAAGAGACCCAGTACTTC. Protein sequence: CASSVEGGPLQETQYF.

The chain combines TRBV7-2 with TRBJ2-7, with a weak D call TRBD2 (6 bases). Germline CDR1 and CDR2: SGHTA and FQGNSA. The CDR3 has 17 amino acids. The V end was cut by 1 base, the J end by 5 bases, with 21 bases between. CDR3 protein: CASSLGYPRGRFNEQYF. CDR3 sequence (DNA): TGTGCCAGCAGCTTAGGGTACCCCCGGGGGAGGTTCAACGAGCAGTACTTC.

The CDR3 protein is CASSVRGQGTTQQYF. CDR3 nucleotides: TGTGCCAGCAGCGTAAGGGGACAGGGGACTACGCAGCAGTACTTC. This chain links TRBV9 with TRBJ2-7, with 10 bases matching TRBD1. Unmatched junction bases numbered 9, after V lost 1 base and J lost 8 bases. The CDR3 totals 15 residues. Germline assignment: CDR1 SGDLS and CDR2 YYNGEE.

In nucleotides, the CDR3 is TGTGCCAGCAGCCGAACGGGACAGGGGGCTTTTGGGGAAAAACTGTTTTTT. As protein: CASSRTGQGAFGEKLFF. This chain links TRBV7-9 with TRBJ1-4; 12 nucleotides line up with TRBD1. Germline assignment: CDR1 SEHNR and CDR2 FQNEAQ (reference sequence). J lost 8 bases, V lost 5 bases, and 12 bases had no gene match. This CDR3 is 17 amino acids long.

In nucleotides, the CDR3 is TGTGCCAGCAGCTTAGCGACCAGCGGGGTGGCAGATACGCAGTATTTT. This gives the protein CASSLATSGVADTQYF. The chain recombines TRBV11-3 with TRBJ2-3, with 7 bases matching TRBD2. J was trimmed by 4 bases and V by 1 base; bases with no gene match: 8. CDR3 length: 16 amino acids. Germline assignment: CDR1 SGHNT and CDR2 YENEEA.

V usage is TRBV25-1 and J usage is TRBJ2-3; D may be TRBD1 or TRBD2 (5 bases each). V lost 2 bases and J lost 3, with 18 bases in between. This CDR3 has 17 amino acids. CDR1 and CDR2 from the germline V gene are MGHDK and SYGVNS. This CDR3 is CASSEGKRLRGTDTQYF. DNA of the CDR3: TGTGCCAGCAGTGAAGGCAAAAGGTTGAGGGGTACAGATACGCAGTATTTT.

The chain combines TRBV19 with TRBJ2-6; weak D call: TRBD1 (5 bases). Germline CDR1 LNHDA, CDR2 SQIVND (reference sequence). The CDR3 is 15 residues long. Deletions cut 4 bases from V and 4 bases from J, with 11 bases between. CDR3 DNA: TGTGCCAGTAGTAATACCAGGGCCGGGGCCAACGTCCTGACTTTC. Protein product: CASSNTRAGANVLTF.

This clone was observed once. The J gene is TRBJ1-2, the V gene TRBV11-2, with 8 bases aligning to TRBD1. Losses at the gene ends were 2 bases for V and 0 bases for J; bases not matched to a gene: 2. This CDR3 contains 15 residues. The V gene's germline CDR1 is SGHAT and CDR2 FQNNGV. The CDR3 protein is CASSLLRGPNYGYTF. The CDR3 nucleotides are TGTGCCAGCAGCTTACTCAGGGGGCCTAACTATGGCTACACCTTC.

This clone is judged medium-sized (0.01 to 0.1%). In nucleotides, the CDR3 is TGTGCCAGCAGCTTAAACTCTAAGGGACCGAGCACCGGGGAGCTGTTTTTT. It codes for CASSLNSKGPSTGELFF. The chain carries TRBV7-3 and TRBJ2-2; D tentatively reads TRBD1 or TRBD2 (5 bases each). Trimming shortened V by 1 base and J by 4 bases, and 16 bases separated the two germline ends. Germline values: CDR1 SGHTA, CDR2 FQGTGA. The CDR3 length is 17 residues.